These 25 T cell receptor beta chains originate from one sample sequenced in a study of shared clonotypes between healthy human individuals. Produced via immunoSEQ multiplex PCR; TCRdb's table is partial and in-frame only. The data contain approximately 100,000 clones, approximately 65% of them singletons. Sequenced: memory CD8+ T cells sorted from blood. Described subset: CD45RO+ cells pooled with CCR7-negative TemRA cells. Receptors were obtained from a woman aged 25 to 39 in good health.

The gene calls are TRBV19 and TRBJ2-7, with D tentatively TRBD2 (6 bases). V gave up 5 bases and J gave up 5 bases, with 22 bases separating them. CDR3 length: 16 residues. The germline V gene encodes CDR1 LNHDA and CDR2 SQIVND (reference sequence). The CDR3 is CASSGVAVDLIDEQYF. CDR3 in DNA: TGTGCCAGTAGTGGGGTAGCGGTAGATCTGATCGACGAGCAGTACTTC.

This CDR3 is CASSSALTGGIYGYTF. The CDR3 DNA follows: TGTGCCAGCAGCTCCGCACTCACAGGGGGAATCTATGGCTACACCTTC. The V and J genes are TRBV7-2 and TRBJ1-2; 8 bases align to TRBD1. Germline CDR1 reads SGHTA; CDR2 reads FQGNSA. This CDR3 is 16 amino acids long. With 4 bases clipped from V and 4 bases from J, the junction kept 11 bases outside the gene matches.

This clone was observed a single time. This rearrangement joins TRBV6-6 to TRBJ2-1, with 9 bases fitting TRBD2. The J segment lost 7 bases and the V segment lost 6 bases, leaving 7 bases of the junction unmatched. The CDR3 has 14 residues. Looked up from germline, CDR1 is MNHNY and CDR2 is SVGAGI (reference sequence). For the CDR3, the DNA is TGTGCCAGCAGCCCCCAGCGGGAGGTTAATGAGCAGTTCTTC. This encodes CASSPQREVNEQFF.

The chain uses TRBV15 and TRBJ2-7; D possibly corresponds to TRBD2 (6 bases). The CDR3 is 14 residues long. Trimming took 5 bases from V and 3 from J, leaving 14 bases between them. The germline CDR1 and CDR2 sequences are LNHNV and YYDKDF (reference sequence). In DNA, the CDR3 is TGTGCCACCAGCGGGAGGTTGGGGAACTACGAGCAGTACTTC. Translated: CATSGRLGNYEQYF.

This clone was detected only once. With a far larger clone one base away, a read error is the likely cause. Additional DNA sequences in this sample encode the identical CDR3. The chain joins TRBV28 to TRBJ2-7; D unclear. The germline V gene has CDR1 MDHEN and CDR2 SYDVKM. This CDR3 spans 13 amino acids. The CDR3 coding sequence is TGTGCCAGTAGTTTTTCCCCTCCGTACGAGCAGTACTTC. Translated, it gives CASSFSPPYEQYF.

Written as DNA, the CDR3 is TGTGCCAGCAGTGAAACAGGGGTCCATGAGCAGTTCTTC. It is translated as CASSETGVHEQFF. The genes are TRBV25-1 and TRBJ2-1, with TRBD1 identical over 7 bases. CDR1 MGHDK and CDR2 SYGVNS come from the germline V gene. The junction had 3 bases not matched to a gene; V was cut back by 2 bases and J by 8 bases. This CDR3 spans 13 amino acids. The whole variable domain, remainder taken from reference TRBV25-1 and TRBJ2-1, is EADIYQTPRYLVIGTGKKITLECSQTMGHDKMYWYQQDPGMELHLIHYSYGVNSTEKGDLSSESTVSRIRTEHFPLTLESARPSHTSQYLCASSETGVHEQFFGPGTRLTVL.

This clone was counted only a few times. The same CDR3 also results from other DNA sequences found in this sample. The gene calls are TRBV5-4 and TRBJ2-7, with D perhaps matching TRBD1 (6 bases). V shed 3 bases and J shed 6 bases, with 10 bases lying between them. The CDR3 extends over 12 amino acids. The germline gives CDR1 SGHNT, CDR2 YYREEE (reference sequence). This chain's CDR3 is CASSWDIGEQYF. The CDR3 DNA follows: TGTGCCAGCAGCTGGGACATTGGCGAGCAGTACTTC.

The rearrangement joins TRBV27 to TRBJ2-1; TRBD2 matches at 9 bases. V dropped 5 bases and J dropped 8; count of bases not matched to a gene: 7. CDR1 is MNHEY, CDR2 SMNVEV, per germline (reference sequence). This CDR3 comprises 14 residues. The CDR3 reads CASSQSGRTHEQFF. The CDR3 nucleotides read TGTGCCAGCAGTCAAAGCGGGAGGACACATGAGCAGTTCTTC.

V and J are TRBV20-1 and TRBJ1-2; D is unresolved. The germline V and J ends were trimmed by 3 bases and 7 bases, with 9 bases remaining between them. Germline V CDR1 and CDR2: DFQATT, SNEGSKA (reference sequence). CDR3 length: 11 residues. The CDR3 region has the DNA TGCAGTGCTAGTCTGGGGTTTGGCTACACCTTC. It encodes CSASLGFGYTF.

The chain uses TRBV27 and TRBJ2-6; unclear D gene. CDR3 length equals 16 residues. Germline assignment: CDR1 MNHEY and CDR2 SMNVEV (reference sequence). V was pared by 4 bases and J by 4 bases, with 14 bases between. The CDR3 sequence: CASSYGWVYGANVLTF. The CDR3 coding sequence is TGTGCCAGCAGTTACGGGTGGGTCTACGGGGCCAACGTCCTGACTTTC.

The chain carries TRBV4-2 and TRBJ2-5; 11 positions agree with TRBD2. The J call may be mistaken, given a closer DNA end match to TRBJ2-7. Germline V gives CDR1 LGHNA, CDR2 YNFKEQ. The CDR3 length is 14 residues. In nucleotides, the CDR3 is TGTGCCAGCAGCCAGGGACTAGCGGATTACGAGCAGTACTTC. Translating it yields CASSQGLADYEQYF.

The genes are TRBV6-6 and TRBJ1-5; D uncertain. The CDR3 runs to 14 residues. The ends were cut back, 2 bases at V and 5 bases at J, with 10 bases in the middle. CDR1 MNHNY and CDR2 SVGAGI come from the germline V gene (reference sequence). CDR3 loop: CASSYMGRDQPQHF. For the CDR3, the DNA is TGTGCCAGCAGTTACATGGGGAGGGATCAGCCCCAGCATTTT.

This clone was recorded a few times. This chain links TRBV7-3 with TRBJ2-1, with 9 bases fitting TRBD2. The V gene's germline CDR1 is SGHTA and CDR2 FQGTGA. This CDR3 is built from 17 residues. V shed 2 bases and J 8 bases; nucleotides not matched to a gene: 13. CDR3 in DNA: TGTGCCAGCAGCTTAGAGCCTTGGCGGGAGGGCCAGGATGAGCAGTTCTTC. Protein product: CASSLEPWREGQDEQFF.

This chain links TRBV7-9 with TRBJ1-5; 9 bases map to TRBD1. The CDR3 sequence is 15 residues long. Germline loops: CDR1 SEHNR, CDR2 FQNEAQ (reference sequence). Germline trimming cut 1 base from V and 5 bases from J; bases unmatched to any gene: 3. DNA for the CDR3: TGTGCCAGCAGCTTAGGGACAGGGGTCGATCAGCCCCAGCATTTT. Residues: CASSLGTGVDQPQHF. The whole variable domain, remainder taken from reference TRBV7-9 and TRBJ1-5, is DTGVSQNPRHKITKRGQNVTFRCDPISEHNRLYWYRQTLGQGPEFLTYFQNEAQLEKSRLLSDRFSAERPKGSFSTLEIQRTEQGDSAMYLCASSLGTGVDQPQHFGDGTRLSIL.

This clone was counted ten times or more. The chain combines TRBV2 with TRBJ2-5; D not certain. The J call is uncertain, as TRBJ2-7 better fits the DNA end. Per germline, CDR1 SNHLY and CDR2 FYNNEI. This CDR3 has 12 residues. The CDR3 loop reads CASSPSSHEQYF. The DNA of the CDR3 is TGTGCCAGCAGTCCCTCGAGCCACGAGCAGTACTTC.

This rearrangement joins TRBV16 to TRBJ2-7, with D perhaps TRBD2 (6 bases). The V end was cut by 4 bases, the J end by 6 bases, with 19 bases between. Germline loops: CDR1 KGHSY, CDR2 FQNENV. This CDR3 contains 15 residues. For the CDR3, the DNA is TGTGCCAGCAGCCTTTATGGGGGGAACCTAGGCGAGCAGTACTTC. Translation gives CASSLYGGNLGEQYF.

The chain joins TRBV5-6 to TRBJ1-5; D gene uncertain. The CDR3 contains 16 residues. Germline V CDR1 and CDR2: SGHDT, YYEEEE. Trimming cost V 0 bases and J 5 bases, with 15 bases left between them. CDR3 protein: CASSLGVFGGDQPQHF. The CDR3 DNA reads as TGTGCCAGCAGCTTGGGGGTGTTCGGCGGAGATCAGCCCCAGCATTTT.

The chain uses TRBV5-6 and TRBJ1-2; D is perhaps TRBD1 (5 bases). V was trimmed by 0 bases and J by 7 bases, leaving 19 bases between them. The CDR3 has 16 amino acids. From germline, CDR1 is SGHDT and CDR2 YYEEEE. Here the CDR3 reads CASSLAPQAQNPGYTF. CDR3 in DNA: TGTGCCAGCAGCTTGGCCCCACAGGCCCAAAATCCTGGCTACACCTTC.

The rearrangement joins TRBV16 to TRBJ1-2; D ambiguous. The length of the CDR3 is 14 residues. CDR1 is KGHSY and CDR2 is FQNENV in the germline V gene. The V end lost 7 bases, the J end lost 2 bases, and 14 bases lay between the germline ends. This chain's CDR3 is CASTPNLPNYGYTF. CDR3 bases: TGTGCCAGCACCCCGAACCTACCCAACTATGGCTACACCTTC.

Of note for this clone: The junction and the germline gene differ at one end; a read error may be behind it. The chain combines TRBV7-9 with TRBJ2-5; 9 nucleotides align to TRBD2. The DNA end favors TRBJ2-7, so the J call may be wrong. Germline CDR1 is SEHNR and CDR2 is FQNEAQ (reference sequence). The CDR3 is 11 amino acids. CDR3 in DNA: TGCGTAGCGGGAGATGACTACGAGCAGTACTTC. It translates to CVAGDDYEQYF.

The table lists this clone with a few counts. This chain links TRBV28 with TRBJ2-7, with D possibly called TRBD1 or TRBD2 (5 bases each). Germline CDR1 MDHEN, CDR2 SYDVKM. The V end was cut by 6 bases, the J end by 3 bases, with 15 bases between. This CDR3 comprises 14 residues. The CDR3 region is CASSYRGTVYEQYF. For the CDR3, the DNA is TGTGCCAGCAGCTACCGTGGGACGGTCTACGAGCAGTACTTC.

This clone showed up just a few times. The genes are TRBV14 and TRBJ2-7; D is uncertain. Trimming removed 5 bases at V and 4 bases at J, with 6 bases between. The germline V gene encodes CDR1 SGHDN and CDR2 FVKESK. CDR3 length: 11 residues. As DNA, the CDR3 is TGTGCCAGCAGCGTAGGGTACGAGCAGTACTTC. Amino acid sequence: CASSVGYEQYF.

V usage is TRBV6-1 and J usage is TRBJ1-2; D uncertain. The germline gives CDR1 MNHNS, CDR2 SASEGT. There are 15 residues in the CDR3. Deletions cut 1 base from V and 2 bases from J, with 11 bases between. The CDR3 here is CASSEVGGNNYGYTF. The CDR3 bases are TGTGCCAGCAGTGAAGTTGGAGGGAACAACTATGGCTACACCTTC.

The chain links TRBV18 to TRBJ1-1, with TRBD1 matching 10 bases. This CDR3 is built from 14 residues. Germline CDR1 and CDR2: KGHSH and LQKENI. V shed 1 base, J shed 5 bases, and the junction held 1 base outside the gene matches. CDR3 sequence reads: CASSPRDRGTEAFF. In DNA, the CDR3 is TGTGCCAGCTCACCACGGGACAGGGGAACTGAAGCTTTCTTT.

Only a few counts were recorded for this clone. The J gene is TRBJ2-5, the V gene TRBV15; TRBD2 matches 10 bases. Losses at the gene ends were 4 bases for V and 2 bases for J; bases not matched to a gene: 4. The V gene's germline CDR1 is LNHNV and CDR2 YYDKDF (reference sequence). This CDR3 comprises 15 residues. CDR3 sequence (DNA): TGTGCCACCAGCACCGGACTAGCGGATCAAGAGACCCAGTACTTC. Translation gives CATSTGLADQETQYF.